A selection of T cell receptor beta chains follows, all from one sample in a study of identical twins. MiXCR, applied by TCRdb to the 5' RACE reads, yields one record per CDR3 protein. The table lists 260,000 or so distinct CDR3 sequences, roughly 7.5% of them singletons, with around 5% in the top ten. The same specimen was also included in a second study, on yellow fever vaccine responses in identical twins.

Sequencing was performed on CD8+ T cells sorted from blood. These receptors were taken from a woman aged 18 to 35 in good health. Both conserved end residues are part of each CDR3. D genes are given only for firm matches. A row's size may be missing; if present it is once, few, many or a size class.

CDR3 DNA	CDR3 protein	V gene	J gene	clone size	D gene
TGTGCCAGCAGTTACCCAGGGGACGAGCAGTACTTC	CASSYPGDEQYF	TRBV9	TRBJ2-7	many	-
TGCAGTGCTAATAAGTTGGGGGGAGGCACCACTGAAGCTTTCTTT	CSANKLGGGTTEAFF	TRBV20-1	TRBJ1-1	many	-
TGTGCCAGCAGTACCTCCGGGACAGGGTGGACTGAAGCTTTCTTT	CASSTSGTGWTEAFF	TRBV25-1	TRBJ1-1	-	TRBD1
TGTGCCAGCAGGGAAGGACTAGGAGTCGGCAATGAGCAGTTCTTC	CASREGLGVGNEQFF	TRBV2	TRBJ2-1	many	TRBD2
TGCAGCGTTGAAGACAGGGGGTTGTCTGGCTACACCTTC	CSVEDRGLSGYTF	TRBV29-1	TRBJ1-2	-	TRBD1
TGTGCCAGCAGTTTTGGCAGCACCGGGGAGCTGTTTTTT	CASSFGSTGELFF	TRBV12-3/TRBV12-4	TRBJ2-2	many	-
TGTGCCAGCAGTTGGGTTAGCGGGAGCGGATCCTACGAGCAGTACTTC	CASSWVSGSGSYEQYF	TRBV28	TRBJ2-7	many	TRBD2
TGTGCCAGCAGCCAAGTTTCTACCCCCTACGAGCAGTACTTC	CASSQVSTPYEQYF	TRBV14	TRBJ2-7	-	-
TGCAGCGTTTTCCTAGCGGGATTTACCGAGCAGTACTTC	CSVFLAGFTEQYF	TRBV29-1	TRBJ2-7	-	TRBD2
TGTGCCACCAGTGATATAGCCAGGGGGAATGAGCAGTTCTTC	CATSDIARGNEQFF	TRBV24-1	TRBJ2-1	many	TRBD1
TGTGCCAGCAGCGCCCGGGCCGAGCCCCTAAACATTCAGTACTTC	CASSARAEPLNIQYF	TRBV9	TRBJ2-4	-	-
TGTGCCAGCACGCAAAACAGGGGGCACCAGCCCCAGCATTTT	CASTQNRGHQPQHF	TRBV12-3/TRBV12-4	TRBJ1-5	few	TRBD1
TGTGCCAGCAGTTACTCGTTGACTAGCGTAACACAAGAGACCCAGTACTTC	CASSYSLTSVTQETQYF	TRBV6-2/TRBV6-3	TRBJ2-5	many	TRBD2
TGTGCCAGCAGTTTATCCGACAGTTATGGCTACACCTTC	CASSLSDSYGYTF	TRBV12-3/TRBV12-4	TRBJ1-2	many	-
TGTGCCAGCACCGCGGGAACTAGCACAGATACGCAGTATTTT	CASTAGTSTDTQYF	TRBV28	TRBJ2-3	-	-
TGCGCCAGCAGCCAAGTACAGGGGGTCAACACTGAAGCTTTCTTT	CASSQVQGVNTEAFF	TRBV4-1	TRBJ1-1	many	TRBD1
TGTGCCAGCAGTGCCGGGACAGGATTGTTGAACTATGGCTACACCTTC	CASSAGTGLLNYGYTF	TRBV25-1	TRBJ1-2	-	TRBD1
TGTGCCAGCAGCCCACAAACAGGGTACGAGTACTTC	CASSPQTGYEYF	TRBV28	TRBJ2-5	few	-
TGTGCCAGCAGTTACGTGGACTACCCCAGGGGGGAGCTGTTTTTT	CASSYVDYPRGELFF	TRBV6-5	TRBJ2-2	few	-
TGCAGTGCTAGAGATGGGGAGAGGGAGCCCCAGCATTTT	CSARDGEREPQHF	TRBV20-1	TRBJ1-5	few	-
TGTGCCAGCAGCTTAGCCCGCACCGGTTTGGTGGAGGATGAGCAGTTCTTC	CASSLARTGLVEDEQFF	TRBV7-8	TRBJ2-1	-	-
TGTGCCAGCAGCGTAGGGGGGAGTGAGCAGTTCTTC	CASSVGGSEQFF	TRBV9	TRBJ2-1	few	-
TGTGCCAGCAGCTTGGCCGGATGGGATGAGCAGTTCTTC	CASSLAGWDEQFF	TRBV5-5	TRBJ2-1	many	-
TGCGCCAGCAGCCCGGTAGGAAATGAGCAGTTCTTC	CASSPVGNEQFF	TRBV5-1	TRBJ2-1	many	-
TGTGCCAGCGAGACACTGAGCACAGATACGCAGTATTTT	CASETLSTDTQYF	TRBV28	TRBJ2-3	-	-
TGTGCCAGCAGCCAAGATCTGGGGGGCTTCACGGTGTTGGACAATGAGCAGTTCTTC	CASSQDLGGFTVLDNEQFF	TRBV4-2	TRBJ2-1	many	-
TGTGCCACCAGTGAATATCAGGGGAATGAGCAGTTCTTC	CATSEYQGNEQFF	TRBV24-1	TRBJ2-1	-	-